The sequence of this TCR beta chain was determined in a study of CXCR3-negative and CXCR3-positive naive CD8 T cells. The CDR3 extends over 18 amino acids. 5' RACE with UMI labels generated the TRB cDNA libraries. TCRdb processed the 5' RACE reads again and assigns one entry to each CDR3 protein, with no DNA. This sample's clone table lists approximately 52,000 distinct CDR3 sequences. This clonotype was sampled from a human donor in good health. Some clones in this sample may be carry-over from other donors' samples. The sequencing sample was made of memory CD8+ T cells from blood. The V gene is TRBV12-3 or TRBV12-4, the J gene TRBJ2-3; the TCRdb D gene call, TRBD1, has no DNA to confirm it. CDR3 sequence reads: CASSLINRLSDTSDTQYF.